This T cell receptor (beta chain) was found in a study of STAT5B mutations in CD4+ large granular lymphocyte leukemia. Points from the study as a whole: Main leukemic clonotypes were patient-specific, but 20% to 25% appeared at low frequency elsewhere. 8/27 top patient clones versus 2/35 control clones were TRBV06-family.

Clones were sequenced by immunoSEQ multiplex PCR, and TCRdb holds only the in-frame ones, with some missing. The sample yields more than 30,000 clones, less than 75% seen once. This clone was recorded a few times. Its specificity is unknown. The CDR3 has 12 residues. In germline, CDR1 is WSHSY, CDR2 SAAADI. Between the trimmed V and J ends, which lost 4 bases and 6 bases, there was a span of 9 bases. What was sequenced was CD4+ T cells from blood buffy coats. V and J are TRBV10-2 and TRBJ1-1; D not resolved. This sequence originates from a human donor in good health. The CDR3 DNA sequence: TGCGCCAGCAGTGTTGGTGACGCTGAAGCTTTCTTT. It yields the protein CASSVGDAEAFF.